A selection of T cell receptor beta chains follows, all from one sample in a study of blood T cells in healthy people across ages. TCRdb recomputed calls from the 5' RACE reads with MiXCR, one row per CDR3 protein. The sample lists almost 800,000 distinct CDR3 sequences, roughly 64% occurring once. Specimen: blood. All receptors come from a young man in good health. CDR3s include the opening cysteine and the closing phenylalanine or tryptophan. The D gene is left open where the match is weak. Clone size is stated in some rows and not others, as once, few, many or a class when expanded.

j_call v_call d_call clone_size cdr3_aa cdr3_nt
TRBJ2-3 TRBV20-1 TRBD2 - CSAKTSVSSTDTQYF TGCAGTGCTAAGACTAGCGTTTCTAGCACAGATACGCAGTATTTT
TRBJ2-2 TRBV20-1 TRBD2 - CSARAAGGPNTGELFF TGCAGTGCTAGGGCAGCGGGGGGGCCGAACACCGGGGAGCTGTTTTTT
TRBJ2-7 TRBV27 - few CASSLTGTYIYEQYF TGTGCCAGCAGTTTAACGGGGACATACATCTACGAGCAGTACTTC
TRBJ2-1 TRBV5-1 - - CASSLGGFNNEQFF TGCGCCAGCAGCTTGGGAGGGTTTAACAATGAGCAGTTCTTC
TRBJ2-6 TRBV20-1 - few CSAIHRLSGANVLTF TGCAGTGCTATTCACAGACTCTCTGGGGCCAACGTCCTGACTTTC
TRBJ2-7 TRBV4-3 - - CASSQYTGNSGHEQYF TGCGCCAGCAGCCAATATACAGGGAACTCAGGACACGAGCAGTACTTC
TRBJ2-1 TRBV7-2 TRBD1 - CASSLAQGTGINEQFF TGTGCCAGCAGCTTAGCGCAAGGGACAGGGATCAATGAGCAGTTCTTC
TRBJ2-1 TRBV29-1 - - CSVGHVNEQFF TGTAGCGTGGGACACGTCAATGAGCAGTTCTTC
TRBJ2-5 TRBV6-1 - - CASDERYQETQYF TGTGCCAGCGACGAGCGGTACCAAGAGACCCAGTACTTC
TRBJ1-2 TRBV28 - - CASSFGGFDYGYTF TGTGCCAGCAGTTTTGGTGGGTTTGACTATGGCTACACCTTC
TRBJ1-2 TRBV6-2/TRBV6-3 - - CASTYKDYVYTF TGTGCCAGCACTTACAAGGACTATGTCTACACCTTC
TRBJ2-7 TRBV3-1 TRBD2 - CASSQVAGGYNEQYF TGTGCCAGCAGCCAAGTAGCGGGGGGGTACAATGAGCAGTACTTC
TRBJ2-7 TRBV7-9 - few CASNPPYEQYF TGTGCCAGCAACCCGCCCTACGAGCAGTACTTC
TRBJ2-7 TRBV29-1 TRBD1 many CSVEDDRAGEQYF TGCAGCGTTGAAGATGACAGGGCTGGAGAGCAGTACTTC
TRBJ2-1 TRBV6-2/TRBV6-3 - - CASSPRDSVTTYNEQFF TGTGCCAGCAGTCCCCGGGACTCAGTCACTACCTACAATGAGCAGTTCTTC
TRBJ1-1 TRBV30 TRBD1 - CAWKPGQGYTEAFF TGTGCCTGGAAACCGGGACAGGGTTACACTGAAGCTTTCTTT
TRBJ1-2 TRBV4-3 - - CASSQEEGFGYTF TGCGCCAGCAGCCAAGAGGAAGGGTTTGGCTACACCTTC
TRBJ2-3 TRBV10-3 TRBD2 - CAISTRLAGTPDTQYF TGTGCCATCAGCACTAGACTAGCGGGGACCCCAGATACGCAGTATTTT
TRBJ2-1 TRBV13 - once CASSYTGNEQFF TGTGCCAGCAGCTATACTGGCAATGAGCAGTTCTTC
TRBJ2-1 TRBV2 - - CASSAILAHQETQFF TGTGCCAGCAGCGCGATACTAGCCCATCAAGAGACCCAGTTCTTC
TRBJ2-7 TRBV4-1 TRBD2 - CASSQVSGRVAYEQYF TGCGCCAGCAGCCAAGTCAGCGGGAGAGTCGCCTACGAGCAGTACTTC
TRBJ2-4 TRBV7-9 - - CASSPSWNILAKNIQYF TGTGCCAGCAGCCCCTCATGGAACATACTAGCCAAAAACATTCAGTACTTC
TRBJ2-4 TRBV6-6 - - CASSSPDSQAKNIQYF TGTGCCAGCAGTAGCCCGGACAGCCAAGCCAAAAACATTCAGTACTTC
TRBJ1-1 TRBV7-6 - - CASSVTGANTEAFF TGTGCCAGCAGCGTAACAGGAGCGAACACTGAAGCTTTCTTT
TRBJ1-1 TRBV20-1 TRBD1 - CSAAGTANTEAFF TGCAGTGCCGCCGGGACAGCGAACACTGAAGCTTTCTTT
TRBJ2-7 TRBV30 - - CAWSEVYEQYF TGTGCCTGGAGTGAGGTGTACGAGCAGTACTTC
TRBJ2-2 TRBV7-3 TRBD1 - CASSLGQGATGELFF TGTGCCAGCAGCCTAGGACAGGGGGCGACCGGGGAGCTGTTTTTT
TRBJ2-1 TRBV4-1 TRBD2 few CASSQGVIGRTEQFF TGCGCCAGCAGCCAAGGGGTGATCGGGAGGACTGAGCAGTTCTTC
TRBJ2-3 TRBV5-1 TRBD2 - CASSLGVAGELTDTQYF TGCGCCAGCAGCTTGGGGGTAGCGGGGGAGCTCACAGATACGCAGTATTTT
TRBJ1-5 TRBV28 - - CASTLPGVQPQHF TGTGCCAGCACCCTCCCCGGGGTTCAGCCCCAGCATTTT
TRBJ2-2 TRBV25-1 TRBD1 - CASSPTGGDTGELFF TGTGCCAGCAGCCCGACAGGGGGCGACACCGGGGAGCTGTTTTTT
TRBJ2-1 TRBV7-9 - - CANSLARGGYVHEQFF TGTGCCAACAGCTTAGCAAGGGGGGGATACGTCCATGAGCAGTTCTTC
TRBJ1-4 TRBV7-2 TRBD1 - CASSSTGAAEKLFF TGTGCCAGCAGCTCGACAGGGGCTGCTGAAAAACTGTTTTTT
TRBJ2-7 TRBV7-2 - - CASSLAIREQYF TGTGCCAGCAGCTTAGCCATTCGCGAGCAGTACTTC
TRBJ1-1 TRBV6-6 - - CASSYPGTRGTEAFF TGTGCCAGCAGTTACCCCGGGACCCGCGGGACTGAAGCTTTCTTT
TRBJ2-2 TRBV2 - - CASSEFPANTGELFF TGTGCCAGCAGTGAATTCCCTGCGAACACCGGGGAGCTGTTTTTT
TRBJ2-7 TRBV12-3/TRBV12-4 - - CASSLGGRYEQYF TGTGCCAGCAGTTTGGGGGGGCGCTACGAGCAGTACTTC
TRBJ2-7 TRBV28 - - CASTRAGSSYEQYF TGTGCCAGCACCCGGGCTGGGTCCTCCTACGAGCAGTACTTC
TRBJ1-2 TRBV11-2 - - CASSLRWGSGYTF TGTGCCAGCAGCTTACGTTGGGGGAGCGGCTACACCTTC
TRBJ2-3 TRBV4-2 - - CASSQVAGKDTDTQYF TGTGCCAGCAGCCAAGTGGCAGGGAAGGACACAGATACGCAGTATTTT
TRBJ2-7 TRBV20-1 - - CSARESATYEQYF TGCAGTGCTAGAGAGTCTGCAACCTACGAGCAGTACTTC
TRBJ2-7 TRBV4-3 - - CASSQDGSSVYEQYF TGCGCCAGCAGCCAGGACGGGAGTAGCGTGTACGAGCAGTACTTC
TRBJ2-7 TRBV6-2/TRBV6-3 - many CASSLPGTLSYEQYF TGTGCCAGCAGTTTGCCCGGAACCTTATCCTACGAGCAGTACTTC